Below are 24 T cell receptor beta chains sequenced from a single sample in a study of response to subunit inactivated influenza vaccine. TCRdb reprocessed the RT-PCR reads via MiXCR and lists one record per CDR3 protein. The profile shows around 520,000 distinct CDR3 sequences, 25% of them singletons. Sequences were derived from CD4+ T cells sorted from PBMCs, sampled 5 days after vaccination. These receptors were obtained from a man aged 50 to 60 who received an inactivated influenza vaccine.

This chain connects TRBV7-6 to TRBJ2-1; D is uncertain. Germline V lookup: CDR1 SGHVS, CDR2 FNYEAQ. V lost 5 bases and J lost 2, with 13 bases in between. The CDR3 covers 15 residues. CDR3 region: CASSPESRAYNEQFF. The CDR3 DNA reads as TGTGCCAGCAGCCCGGAGAGTCGGGCCTACAATGAGCAGTTCTTC.

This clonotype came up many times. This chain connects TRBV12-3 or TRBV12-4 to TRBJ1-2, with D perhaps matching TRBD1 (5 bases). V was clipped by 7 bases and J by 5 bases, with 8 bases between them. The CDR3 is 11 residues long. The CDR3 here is CASKAGYGYTF. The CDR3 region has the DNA TGTGCCAGCAAGGCAGGGTATGGCTACACCTTC.

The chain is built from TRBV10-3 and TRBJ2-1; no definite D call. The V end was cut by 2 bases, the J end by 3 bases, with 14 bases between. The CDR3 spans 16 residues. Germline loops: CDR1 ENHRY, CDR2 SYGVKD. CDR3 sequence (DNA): TGTGCCATCAGTGAGGGCGCAGGTTCCTTCTACAATGAGCAGTTCTTC. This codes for CAISEGAGSFYNEQFF.

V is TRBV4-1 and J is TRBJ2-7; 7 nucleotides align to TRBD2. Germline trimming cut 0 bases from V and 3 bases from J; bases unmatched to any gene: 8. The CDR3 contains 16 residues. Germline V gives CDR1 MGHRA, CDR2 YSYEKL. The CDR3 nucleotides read TGCGCCAGCAGCCAAGATTTCTCAGCTAGCGGCTACGAGCAGTACTTC. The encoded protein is CASSQDFSASGYEQYF.

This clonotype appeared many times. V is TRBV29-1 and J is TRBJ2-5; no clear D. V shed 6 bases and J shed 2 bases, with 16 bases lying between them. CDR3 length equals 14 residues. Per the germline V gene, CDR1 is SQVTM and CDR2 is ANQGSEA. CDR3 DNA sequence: TGCAGCGTGGCCCGCGTGGATAGACAAGAGACCCAGTACTTC. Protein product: CSVARVDRQETQYF.

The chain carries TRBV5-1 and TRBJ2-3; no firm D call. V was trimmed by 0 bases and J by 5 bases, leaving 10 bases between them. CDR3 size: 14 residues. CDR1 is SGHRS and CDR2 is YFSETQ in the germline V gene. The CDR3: CASSLDTPIDTQYF. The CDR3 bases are TGCGCCAGCAGCTTGGACACACCGATAGATACGCAGTATTTT.

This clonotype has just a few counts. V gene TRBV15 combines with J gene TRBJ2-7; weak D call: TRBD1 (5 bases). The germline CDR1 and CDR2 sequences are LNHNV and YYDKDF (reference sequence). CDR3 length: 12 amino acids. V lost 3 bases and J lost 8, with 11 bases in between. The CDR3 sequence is CATSSQGVQQYF. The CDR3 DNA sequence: TGTGCCACCAGCAGTCAAGGGGTTCAGCAGTACTTC.

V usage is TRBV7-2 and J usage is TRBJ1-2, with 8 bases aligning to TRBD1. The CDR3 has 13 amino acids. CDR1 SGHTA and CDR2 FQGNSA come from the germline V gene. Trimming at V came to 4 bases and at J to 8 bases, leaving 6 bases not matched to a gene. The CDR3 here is CASSSTQGGGYTF. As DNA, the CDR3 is TGTGCCAGCAGCTCTACACAGGGGGGCGGCTACACCTTC.

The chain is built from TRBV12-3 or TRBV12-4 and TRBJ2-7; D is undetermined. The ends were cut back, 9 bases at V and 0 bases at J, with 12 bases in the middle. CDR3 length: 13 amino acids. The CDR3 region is CASRPFSSYEQYF. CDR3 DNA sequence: TGTGCCAGTCGCCCTTTTTCCTCCTACGAGCAGTACTTC.

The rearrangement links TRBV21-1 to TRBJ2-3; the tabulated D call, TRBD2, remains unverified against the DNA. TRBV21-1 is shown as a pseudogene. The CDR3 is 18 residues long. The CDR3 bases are TGTGCCAGCAGCAAACTTTTCGGTCGCGGGAGGGCGGCTGATACGCAGTATTTT. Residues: CASSKLFGRGRAADTQYF.

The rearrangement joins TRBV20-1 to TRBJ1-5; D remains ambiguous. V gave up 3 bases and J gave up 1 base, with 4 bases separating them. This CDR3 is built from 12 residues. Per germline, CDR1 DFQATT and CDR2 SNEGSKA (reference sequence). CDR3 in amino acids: CSASGSNQPQHF. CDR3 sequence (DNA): TGCAGTGCTAGTGGCAGCAATCAGCCCCAGCATTTT.

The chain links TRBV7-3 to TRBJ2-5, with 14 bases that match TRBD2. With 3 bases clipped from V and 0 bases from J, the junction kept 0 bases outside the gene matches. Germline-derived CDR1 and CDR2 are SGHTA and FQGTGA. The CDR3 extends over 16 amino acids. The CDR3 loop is CASSLGLAGDQETQYF. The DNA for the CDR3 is TGTGCCAGCAGCTTGGGACTAGCGGGAGACCAAGAGACCCAGTACTTC.

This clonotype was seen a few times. CDR3 DNA sequence: TGTGCCAGCATCAAAGAGGGGCTCGGGGAGCTGTTTTTT. Protein product: CASIKEGLGELFF. This chain joins TRBV6-1 and TRBJ2-2; TRBD1 or TRBD2 may be the D gene (5 bases each). The CDR3 is 13 amino acids. Germline CDR1 is MNHNS and CDR2 is SASEGT. With 7 bases removed from V and 7 bases from J, the gap between germline ends came to 13 bases.

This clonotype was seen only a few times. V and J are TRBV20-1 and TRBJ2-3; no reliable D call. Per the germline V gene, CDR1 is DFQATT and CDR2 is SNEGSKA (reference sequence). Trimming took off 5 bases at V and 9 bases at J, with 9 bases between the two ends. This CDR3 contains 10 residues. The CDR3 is CSAPSLTQYF. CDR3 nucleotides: TGCAGTGCTCCTAGTTTGACGCAGTATTTT.

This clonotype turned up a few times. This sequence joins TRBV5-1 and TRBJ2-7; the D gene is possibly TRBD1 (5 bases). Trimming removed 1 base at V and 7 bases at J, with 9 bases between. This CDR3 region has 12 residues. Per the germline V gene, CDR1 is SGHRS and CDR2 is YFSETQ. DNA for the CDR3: TGCGCCAGCAGCTTGAACAGGATTGAGCAGTACTTC. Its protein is CASSLNRIEQYF.

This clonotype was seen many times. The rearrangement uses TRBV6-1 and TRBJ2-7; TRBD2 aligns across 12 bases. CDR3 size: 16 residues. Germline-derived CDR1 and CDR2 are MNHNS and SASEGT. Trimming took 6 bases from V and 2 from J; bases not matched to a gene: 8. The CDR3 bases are TGTGCCAGCAGCCGTGGACTAGCGGGAAACCCCTACGAGCAGTACTTC. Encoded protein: CASSRGLAGNPYEQYF.

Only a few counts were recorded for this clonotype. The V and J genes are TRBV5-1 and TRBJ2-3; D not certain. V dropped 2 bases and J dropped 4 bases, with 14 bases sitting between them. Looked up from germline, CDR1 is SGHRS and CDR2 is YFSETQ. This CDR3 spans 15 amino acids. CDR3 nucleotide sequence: TGCGCCAGCAGCTTAACCGGACGCCAGCCAGATACGCAGTATTTT. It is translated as CASSLTGRQPDTQYF.

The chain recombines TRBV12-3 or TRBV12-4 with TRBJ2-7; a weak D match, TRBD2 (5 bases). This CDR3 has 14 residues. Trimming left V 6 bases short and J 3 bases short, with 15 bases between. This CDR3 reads CASRLGRSSYEQYF. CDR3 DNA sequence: TGTGCCAGCAGACTAGGACGGTCGAGCTACGAGCAGTACTTC.

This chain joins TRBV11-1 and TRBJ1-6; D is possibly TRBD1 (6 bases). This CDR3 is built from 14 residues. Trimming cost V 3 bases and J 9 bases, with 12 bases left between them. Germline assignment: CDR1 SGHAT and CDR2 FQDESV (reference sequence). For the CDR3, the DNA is TGTGCCAGCAGCTTTCGCAGGGGAGGTTCACCCCTCCACTTT. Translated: CASSFRRGGSPLHF.

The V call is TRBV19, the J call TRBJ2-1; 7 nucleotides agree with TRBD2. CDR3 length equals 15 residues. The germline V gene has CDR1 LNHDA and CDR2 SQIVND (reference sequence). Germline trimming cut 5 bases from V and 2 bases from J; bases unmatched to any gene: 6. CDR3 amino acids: CASSGQRGTYNEQFF. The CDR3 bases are TGTGCCAGTAGTGGCCAGCGGGGAACCTACAATGAGCAGTTCTTC. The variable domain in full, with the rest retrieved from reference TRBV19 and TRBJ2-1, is DGGITQSPKYLFRKEGQNVTLSCEQNLNHDAMYWYRQDPGQGLRLIYYSQIVNDFQKGDIAEGYSVSREKKESFPLTVTSAQKNPTAFYLCASSGQRGTYNEQFFGPGTRLTVL.

CDR3 DNA: TGCAGTGCTTTCGGACAGGGCCCCTCCTACAATGAGCAGTTCTTC. Amino acids: CSAFGQGPSYNEQFF. This sequence joins TRBV20-1 and TRBJ2-1, with 8 bases fitting TRBD1. This CDR3 contains 15 residues. CDR1 and CDR2 (germline): DFQATT, SNEGSKA (reference sequence). J was trimmed by 0 bases and V by 5 bases; bases with no gene match: 6.

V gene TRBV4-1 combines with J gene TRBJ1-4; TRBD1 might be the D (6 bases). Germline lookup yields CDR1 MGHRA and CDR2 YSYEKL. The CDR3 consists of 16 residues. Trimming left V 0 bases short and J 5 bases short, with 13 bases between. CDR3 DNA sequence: TGCGCCAGCAGCCAAGATCTCCGGGGGGCCAATGAAAAACTGTTTTTT. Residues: CASSQDLRGANEKLFF.

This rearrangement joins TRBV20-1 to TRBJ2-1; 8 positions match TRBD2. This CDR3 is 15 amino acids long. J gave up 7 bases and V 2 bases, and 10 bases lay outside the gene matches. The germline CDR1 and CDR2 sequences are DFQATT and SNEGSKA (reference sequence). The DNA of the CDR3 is TGCAGTGCTAGACACCGGGGACTAGGGGGAAATGAGCAGTTCTTC. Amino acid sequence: CSARHRGLGGNEQFF.

CDR3 sequence reads: CASRLWGRGYTF. The CDR3 DNA reads as TGTGCCAGCAGGCTGTGGGGTCGGGGCTACACCTTC. The chain links TRBV12-3 or TRBV12-4 to TRBJ1-2; no clear D gene. The V and J ends lost 6 bases and 8 bases respectively, with 13 bases between them. The CDR3 totals 12 residues.